Shown below are 22 T cell receptor beta chains from a single sample sequenced in a study of blood T cells in healthy people across ages. It was with a sample-barcoded 5' primer and a J-beta primer mix that a second PCR of roughly 6 to 11 cycles was run. TCRdb reprocessed the 5' RACE reads via MiXCR and lists one record per CDR3 protein. The table has 800,000 to 950,000 distinct CDR3 sequences, roughly 34% seen once. Specimen: blood. These receptors came from a man aged 18-30 years in good health.

The CDR3 DNA reads TGTGCCAGCAGTGCTCTAAGGCACACAGATACGCAGTATTTT. It translates to CASSALRHTDTQYF. The V and J genes are TRBV12-3 or TRBV12-4 and TRBJ2-3; no firm D call. CDR3 size: 14 residues. V was shortened by 5 bases and J by 2 bases, with 11 bases between the two germline ends.

This clonotype has only a few counts. The chain joins TRBV4-3 to TRBJ2-5; D gene uncertain. The CDR3 is made up of 14 amino acids. Trimming pared 3 bases from V and 11 bases from J, leaving 19 bases between. Germline CDR1 and CDR2: LGHNA and YSLEER. The DNA for the CDR3 is TGCGCCAGCAGCCAGGGCTATCCGTACAATGAGCAGTACTTC. It codes for CASSQGYPYNEQYF.

This clonotype has only one observation. This sequence may be a read error, since a much larger clone differs from it by one base. The chain has TRBV9 and TRBJ2-7; D not resolved. The end of the DNA fits TRBJ2-5 better, so the J call may be wrong. CDR1 is SGDLS, CDR2 YYNGEE, per germline. The CDR3 spans 13 residues. For the CDR3, the DNA is TGTGCCGGCAGCGTAGGGCTTCAAGAGACCCAGTACTTC. This sequence encodes CAGSVGLQETQYF.

A word on this clonotype: This clone may be a read error of a much larger clone one base away. V is TRBV7-2 and J is TRBJ2-7; D perhaps matches TRBD1 (5 bases). Germline loops: CDR1 SGHTA, CDR2 FQGNSA. The CDR3 consists of 16 residues. V was trimmed by 0 bases and J by 0 bases, leaving 12 bases between them. The DNA of the CDR3 is TGTGCCAGCAGCTTAGCCGTGGGGCAGGGCTCCTACGAGCAGTACTTC. Residues: CASSLAVGQGSYEQYF.

The chain links TRBV28 to TRBJ2-3; D is ambiguous. The CDR3 loop spans 17 amino acids. Trimming took off 5 bases at V and 0 bases at J, with 18 bases between the two ends. Per germline, CDR1 MDHEN and CDR2 SYDVKM. The CDR3: CASSTNDGSTSTDTQYF. The CDR3 coding sequence is TGTGCCAGCAGTACAAACGACGGTAGCACTAGCACAGATACGCAGTATTTT.

In DNA form, the CDR3 reads TGTGCCAGCAGTGAAACGGGGGACCATAGCACAGATACGCAGTATTTT. Its protein is CASSETGDHSTDTQYF. V and J are TRBV2 and TRBJ2-3; TRBD2 is a possible D gene (6 bases). Trimming removed 2 bases from V and 0 bases from J, with 12 bases in between. Looked up from germline, CDR1 is SNHLY and CDR2 is FYNNEI. The CDR3 sequence is 16 residues long.

The sample holds many counts of this clonotype. The rearrangement links TRBV29-1 to TRBJ2-5; a possible D gene is TRBD1 (6 bases). This CDR3 spans 13 amino acids. V lost 6 bases and J lost 5, with 16 bases in between. CDR1 SQVTM and CDR2 ANQGSEA come from the germline V gene. The CDR3 loop is CSVRGHLMETQYF. The DNA for the CDR3 is TGCAGCGTAAGGGGACACCTGATGGAGACCCAGTACTTC. The variable domain in full, with the rest retrieved from reference TRBV29-1 and TRBJ2-5, is SAVISQKPSRDICQRGTSLTIQCQVDSQVTMMFWYRQQPGQSLTLIATANQGSEATYESGFVIDKFPISRPNLTFSTLTVSNMSPEDSSIYLCSVRGHLMETQYFGPGTRLLVL.

The chain couples TRBV4-2 to TRBJ1-5; D is uncertain. Trimming shortened V by 8 bases and J by 2 bases, and 13 bases separated the two germline ends. Per the germline V gene, CDR1 is LGHNA and CDR2 is YNFKEQ. The CDR3 covers 14 residues. The CDR3 protein is CASGSATGNQPQHF. The CDR3 DNA reads as TGTGCCAGCGGAAGTGCCACGGGCAATCAGCCCCAGCATTTT.

The chain joins TRBV5-1 to TRBJ1-1; D ambiguous. CDR1 and CDR2 (germline): SGHRS, YFSETQ. The CDR3 covers 14 residues. The V end lost 0 bases, the J end lost 3 bases, and 9 bases lay between the germline ends. CDR3 sequence reads: CASSLVGYYTEAFF. Written as DNA, the CDR3 is TGCGCCAGCAGCTTGGTTGGATATTACACTGAAGCTTTCTTT.

J is TRBJ2-7 and V is TRBV11-2, with a tentative D call TRBD2 (5 bases). The CDR3 sequence is 17 residues long. Germline V gene lookup returns CDR1 SGHAT and CDR2 FQNNGV. With 0 bases removed from V and 2 bases from J, the gap between germline ends came to 17 bases. CDR3 sequence reads: CASSLDPRVFGAYEQYF. The CDR3 DNA follows: TGTGCCAGCAGCTTAGATCCGAGGGTCTTTGGGGCCTACGAGCAGTACTTC.

This clonotype was observed a handful of times. The gene calls are TRBV7-2 and TRBJ1-5, with D perhaps TRBD1 (6 bases). This CDR3 comprises 17 residues. The V and J ends lost 2 bases and 5 bases respectively, with 19 bases between them. The germline V gene has CDR1 SGHTA and CDR2 FQGNSA. CDR3 sequence: CASSLIGGWAGDQPQHF. Here the CDR3 DNA reads TGTGCCAGCAGCTTAATTGGGGGTTGGGCAGGGGATCAGCCCCAGCATTTT.

This clonotype was counted between two and nine times. V gene TRBV7-2 combines with J gene TRBJ2-3; 7 nucleotides agree with TRBD2. The CDR3 covers 16 residues. The J segment lost 4 bases and the V segment lost 1 base, leaving 8 bases of the junction unmatched. From germline, CDR1 is SGHTA and CDR2 FQGNSA. CDR3 sequence: CASSLVQRGGADTQYF. The DNA of the CDR3 is TGTGCCAGCAGCTTAGTCCAGCGGGGCGGTGCAGATACGCAGTATTTT.

The chain uses TRBV29-1 and TRBJ2-1; perhaps TRBD2 as D (6 bases). Germline CDR1 SQVTM, CDR2 ANQGSEA. V shed 6 bases and J shed 4 bases, with 16 bases lying between them. This CDR3 comprises 14 residues. The CDR3 sequence: CSVDWGDGYNEQFF. The DNA for the CDR3 is TGCAGCGTGGACTGGGGGGACGGGTACAATGAGCAGTTCTTC.

V is TRBV7-3 and J is TRBJ2-5; D is unclear. Germline loops: CDR1 SGHTA, CDR2 FQGTGA. Trimming left V 2 bases short and J 5 bases short, with 9 bases between. This CDR3 is built from 13 residues. CDR3 DNA sequence: TGTGCCAGCAGCTTATTCGGTCGGGAGACCCAGTACTTC. Protein: CASSLFGRETQYF.

For the CDR3, the DNA is TGTGCCAGCAGTTTCGGTATCCAACTGTTTTTT. Its translation is CASSFGIQLFF. The chain carries TRBV28 and TRBJ1-4; D unresolved. Between the trimmed V and J ends, which lost 3 bases and 12 bases, there was a span of 8 bases. Germline CDR1 and CDR2: MDHEN and SYDVKM. The CDR3 is made up of 11 amino acids. The full variable domain, completed using reference TRBV28 and TRBJ1-4, is DVKVTQSSRYLVKRTGEKVFLECVQDMDHENMFWYRQDPGLGLRLIYFSYDVKMKEKGDIPEGYSVSREKKERFSLILESASTNQTSMYLCASSFGIQLFFGSGTQLSVL.

This clonotype was seen only a few times. V and J are TRBV4-3 and TRBJ1-2; TRBD1 is a possible D gene (6 bases). Trimming stripped 4 bases from V and 4 bases from J, with 16 bases between. Germline CDR1 reads LGHNA; CDR2 reads YSLEER. This CDR3 is built from 15 residues. The CDR3 region is CASSPEGGRIYGYTF. As DNA, the CDR3 is TGCGCCAGCAGCCCTGAAGGGGGAAGGATCTATGGCTACACCTTC.

As concerns this clonotype: This is likely a read error, given that the CDR3 carries no conserved phenylalanine or tryptophan at its end. The chain recombines TRBV7-2 with TRBJ2-1; D is possibly TRBD2 (6 bases). The CDR3 totals 15 residues. Trimming took 4 bases from V and 4 from J, leaving 14 bases between them. Germline V lookup: CDR1 SGHTA, CDR2 FQGNSA. The CDR3 sequence is CASSSGGTNYNEQFL. The CDR3 bases are TGTGCCAGCAGCTCTGGCGGGACCAATTACAATGAGCAGTTCTTA.

Regarding this clonotype: This may be a read error: a much more frequent sequence differs by one nucleotide. The chain employs TRBV3-1 and TRBJ2-1, with D tentatively TRBD1 or TRBD2 (5 bases each). CDR1 is LGHDT, CDR2 YNNKEL, per germline (reference sequence). Trimming took 1 base from V and 6 from J, leaving 16 bases between them. The CDR3 has 16 residues. CDR3 nucleotide sequence: TGTGCCAGCAGCCAAGGACACGGGACGGCCCTCAATGAGCAGTTCTTC. It specifies CASSQGHGTALNEQFF.

The rearrangement uses TRBV12-3 or TRBV12-4 and TRBJ1-1; D is possibly TRBD1 (6 bases). The CDR3 totals 12 residues. Trimming shortened V by 6 bases and J by 11 bases, and 16 bases separated the two germline ends. This CDR3 reads CASSLQGEGAFF. In DNA, the CDR3 is TGTGCCAGCAGCCTACAGGGTGAGGGGGCTTTCTTT.

The rearrangement uses TRBV18 and TRBJ2-7; 7 positions match TRBD1. Losses at the gene ends were 3 bases for V and 0 bases for J; bases not matched to a gene: 5. In germline, CDR1 is KGHSH, CDR2 LQKENI. CDR3 length: 15 amino acids. The CDR3 DNA sequence: TGTGCCAGCTCACCGGGGACAGAAAGCTCCTACGAGCAGTACTTC. Encoded protein: CASSPGTESSYEQYF.

There are a few counts of this clonotype. The chain links TRBV12-3 or TRBV12-4 to TRBJ1-2, with TRBD1 as a possible D gene (6 bases). This CDR3 comprises 13 residues. V shed 6 bases and J shed 7 bases, with 15 bases lying between them. Here the CDR3 reads CASSLTGPGGYTF. In DNA, the CDR3 is TGTGCCAGCAGCCTTACAGGGCCCGGTGGCTACACCTTC.

This clonotype was detected only a few times. The chain employs TRBV5-1 and TRBJ2-5, with 15 bases aligning to TRBD2. V gave up 3 bases and J gave up 2 bases; unmatched junction bases: 5. The CDR3 sequence is 17 residues long. Germline CDR1 is SGHRS and CDR2 is YFSETQ. The CDR3 here is CASSSGTSGGLQETQYF. In nucleotides, the CDR3 is TGCGCCAGCAGCTCCGGGACTAGCGGGGGGCTACAAGAGACCCAGTACTTC.